This T cell receptor (beta chain) was captured in a study of cytomegalovirus exposure and HLA in healthy donors. Study at large: The study placed about 81% of its roughly 400 genotyped donors in the Caucasian-associated ancestry cluster. Study conclusions and caveats: Confirmation in vitro established that a few CMV-associated chains were specific for CMV antigens. More clonal expansion characterized HLA-associated TCR beta chains than equally common others in a later analysis.

In germline, CDR1 is SGHAT, CDR2 FQNNGV. The CDR3 contains 15 residues. Trimming stripped 5 bases from V and 2 bases from J, with 14 bases between. Notes on this clone: Its target is not known.

The study ran its PCR with 60 Vbeta and 13 Jbeta primers. TCRdb keeps only in-frame clones here, not all; method: immunoSEQ multiplex PCR. The profile covers under 250,000 clones, with 70% to 90% appearing a single time and 0.2% to 0.3% taken by the ten largest. Sequenced: PBMCs. This clonotype was sampled from a girl under 10 years old in good health and CMV-seronegative. This chain links TRBV11-2 with TRBJ2-3, with D possibly matching TRBD1 (6 bases). CDR3 nucleotide sequence: TGTGCCAGCAGCACCACGACAGGCTTCACAGATACGCAGTATTTT. Encoded protein: CASSTTTGFTDTQYF.